Sequencing of this T cell receptor beta chain was carried out in a study of T cell repertoires in cytomegalovirus infection. Overall study: The public TCR beta signatures pointed to both CMV infection and matching HLA type.

The study, taken as a whole, reports: HLA-C-restricted CMV clonotypes gave the most frequent clonotype in two of eight donors. Identification of carriers of CMV plus the relevant HLA was performed using cumulative public TCR beta family frequency.

CDR3 length equals 16 residues. The junction had 10 bases not matched to a gene; V was cut back by 0 bases and J by 6 bases. The germline V gene encodes CDR1 SGHAT and CDR2 FQDESV (reference sequence). TCRdb re-called the reads with MiXCR, one entry per CDR3 protein. The sample includes about 490,000 distinct CDR3 sequences, about 15% of them seen just once. This clonotype was seen at least ten times. Its specificity is not known. Sequenced sample: CD8+ T cells from PBMCs. The sequence was collected from a human donor in good health (CMV status not recorded). Some clones in this sample may be carry-over from other donors' samples. This chain joins TRBV11-1 and TRBJ2-5; 7 bases match TRBD1. CDR3 nucleotides: TGTGCCAGCAGCTTAGCGTCTAACAGGGGAAAGAAGACCCAGTACTTC. Translated: CASSLASNRGKKTQYF.